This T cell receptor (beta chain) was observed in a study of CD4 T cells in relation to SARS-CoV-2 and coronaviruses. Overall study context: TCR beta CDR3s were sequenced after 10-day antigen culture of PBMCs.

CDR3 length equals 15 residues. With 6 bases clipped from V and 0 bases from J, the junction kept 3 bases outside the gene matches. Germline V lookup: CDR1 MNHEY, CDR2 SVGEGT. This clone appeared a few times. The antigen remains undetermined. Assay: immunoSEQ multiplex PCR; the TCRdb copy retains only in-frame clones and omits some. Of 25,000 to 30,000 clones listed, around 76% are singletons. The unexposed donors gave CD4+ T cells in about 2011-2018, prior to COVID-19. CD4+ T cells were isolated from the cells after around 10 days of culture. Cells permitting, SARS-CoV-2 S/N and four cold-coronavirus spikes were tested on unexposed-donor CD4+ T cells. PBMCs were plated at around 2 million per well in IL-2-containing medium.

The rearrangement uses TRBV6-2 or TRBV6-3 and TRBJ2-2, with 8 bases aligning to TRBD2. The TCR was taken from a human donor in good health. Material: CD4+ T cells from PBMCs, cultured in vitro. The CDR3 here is CASSRGGTNTGELFF. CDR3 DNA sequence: TGTGCCAGCAGCCGGGGGGGGACGAACACCGGGGAGCTGTTTTTT.